This T cell receptor (beta chain) was recovered during a study of blood T cell repertoires in COVID-19. Across the study: COVID-19 samples, acute and convalescent, were from the United States, Italy and Spain. Nucleic acid was either cDNA or gDNA, and it came from T cells, B-cell-depleted T cells, or PBMCs.

Original handling: Reference gene primer amplification in the assay estimated nucleated cell counts. TCRdb's copy holds only in-frame clones and misses some; the assay was immunoSEQ multiplex PCR. V and J calls and clone size are as listed in that table; D and trimming were resolved from the DNA. The sample yields about 360,000 clones, around 88% seen once. CDR3 size: 11 residues. The V gene end was trimmed by 6 bases and the J gene end by 8 bases; junction bases not matched to a gene: 5. In germline, CDR1 is SQVTM, CDR2 ANQGSEA. The V gene is TRBV29-1, the J gene TRBJ1-2, with 8 positions matching TRBD1. Sequenced material: peripheral blood. The TCR originated in a man aged 25-40 years with active or convalescent COVID-19. The CDR3 sequence is CSVETGDGYTF. The CDR3 DNA sequence: TGCAGCGTGGAGACAGGGGACGGCTACACCTTC.